This TCR beta chain was identified in a study of neurological immune-mediated disorders. Overall study findings and caveats: Private repertoires in all groups were suggested by the absence of shared CDR3 amino acid sequences among expanded clones across subjects.

This clonotype was counted many times. The antigen is undetermined. Trimming cost V 0 bases and J 11 bases, with 9 bases left between them. Per germline, CDR1 SGHRS and CDR2 YFSETQ. The CDR3 totals 13 residues. TCRdb reprocessed the 5' RACE reads with MiXCR, giving one entry per CDR3 protein. The profile shows 40,000 to 55,000 distinct CDR3 sequences, about a tenth of them singletons. The sequence was collected from a middle-aged woman with HTLV-1-associated myelopathy (HAM/TSP). Material: PBMCs. V usage is TRBV5-1 and J usage is TRBJ2-6, with D possibly TRBD1 on 6 matching bases. The CDR3 DNA is TGCGCCAGCAGCTTGGAGGCAGGGGACGTCCTGACTTTC. Translated: CASSLEAGDVLTF.